These T cell receptor beta chains were read from a single sample in a study of blood T cell repertoires in COVID-19. The assay was immunoSEQ multiplex PCR, and TCRdb's table has in-frame clones only and misses some. The data show about 330,000 clones, around 89% seen once. Sequences were obtained from peripheral blood. The receptors stem from a woman between 50 and 59 years old with active or convalescent COVID-19. CDR3s leave out the opening cysteine and the closing phenylalanine or tryptophan.

len	j_gene	v_gene	CDR3aa
10	TRBJ2-1	TRBV6-5	ASSYVSGSLI
10	TRBJ1-2	TRBV30	AWSILPGGYT
15	TRBJ1-2	TRBV7-8	ASSLRLTGAAAYGYT
13	TRBJ1-2	TRBV18	ASSPLPGQNYGYT
16	TRBJ2-6	TRBV4-3	ASSQDDGQITGANVLT
12	TRBJ1-1	TRBV7-2	ASRPGSMNTEAF
10	TRBJ2-5	TRBV7-9	ASRVGEETQY
15	TRBJ1-6	TRBV27	ASSLRGGSSYNSPLH
13	TRBJ1-1	TRBV12-5	ASGLVAGGLAEAF
13	TRBJ2-5	TRBV13	ASSFLSGGQETQY
13	TRBJ1-1	TRBV14	ASSQDWQGPTEAF
13	TRBJ1-5	TRBV18	ASSLYRGGNQPQH
12	TRBJ2-1	TRBV7-3	ASSPPGAYNEQF
15	TRBJ1-4	TRBV2	ASNPTGVSGWEEKLF
15	TRBJ1-2	TRBV4-1	ASSPVGALSPVYGYT
13	TRBJ2-7	TRBV2	ARGHPGQGSYEQY
12	TRBJ2-3	TRBV7-2	ASSLDRGTDTQY
15	TRBJ1-6	TRBV4-2	ASSQEFVWTGNSPLH
12	TRBJ2-1	TRBV7-2	ASSPAGGHNEQF
12	TRBJ1-2	TRBV29-1	SAEGQSDSYGYT
14	TRBJ2-1	TRBV9	ASSAASGDGYNEQF
13	TRBJ1-1	TRBV28	ASRPGQGTFTEAF
12	TRBJ1-2	TRBV6-5	ASIHLGQYYGYT
13	TRBJ2-1	TRBV27	ASSPPGLAYNEQF
15	TRBJ1-2	TRBV6-2/TRBV6-3	ASSQPPSQTGNYGYT
12	TRBJ2-2	TRBV7-3	ASSSQGATGELF
11	TRBJ1-1	TRBV7-3	ASSLTARDRAF
14	TRBJ2-7	TRBV7-2	ASSLVALGLGGEQY
12	TRBJ2-1	TRBV29-1	SVAKSGGAVEQF
13	TRBJ2-2	TRBV5-1	ASTDSTSRTGELF
14	TRBJ2-5	TRBV3-1/TRBV3-2	ASSERLAGGRETQY
11	TRBJ1-5	TRBV5-1	ASSLDRDQPQH
11	TRBJ1-1	TRBV12-3/TRBV12-4	ASSSDRGTEAF
13	TRBJ1-1	TRBV5-4	ASSLVGTSNTEAF
11	TRBJ2-2	TRBV6-5	ASETRETGELF
13	TRBJ2-2	TRBV7-2	ASSFDRGRAGELF
12	TRBJ2-1	TRBV4-1	ASSSEQGNNEQF
15	TRBJ1-2	TRBV28	ASSPREGRSIVYGYT
13	TRBJ2-7	TRBV6-2/TRBV6-3	ASSNSGTGPFEQY
16	TRBJ1-5	TRBV19	ASSGGSRGLSGNQPQH
13	TRBJ2-2	TRBV5-1	ASSPGTQGTGELF
13	TRBJ2-1	TRBV7-3	ASSRGGSSYNEQF
13	TRBJ2-5	TRBV5-1	ASSPRWGDRETQY
10	TRBJ1-2	TRBV30	AWNNANYGYT
12	TRBJ2-7	TRBV3-1/TRBV3-2	ASSQAGQRYEQY
15	TRBJ1-1	TRBV30	AWSAGGTGLMNTEAF
12	TRBJ2-3	TRBV5-6	ASSSRGGQDTQY
13	TRBJ1-4	TRBV4-2	ASSQDLTGGEKLF
14	TRBJ2-5	TRBV18	ASSPIEQTYQETQY
13	TRBJ2-7	TRBV6-2/TRBV6-3	ASSWGGHTTYEQY
11	TRBJ2-5	TRBV18	ASSPSGLETQY
12	TRBJ1-6	TRBV27	ASREILTNSPLH